This T cell receptor beta chain originates from a study of T cell repertoires in cytomegalovirus infection. Study context: TCR beta signatures that were public indicated CMV infection and matching HLA type.

Trimming cost V 0 bases and J 1 base, with 6 bases left between them. Germline V gene data show CDR1 as MGHDK and CDR2 as SYGVNS. CDR3 length: 14 residues. Comment on this clonotype: Its antigen remains unidentified.

Whole-study results and caveats: Based on cumulative public TCR beta family frequency, carriers of CMV plus the relevant HLA were identified. The response measured ex vivo was dominated by TCR beta clonotypes (HLA-C-restricted and CMV-specific).

MiXCR, run by TCRdb on the reads, gives a single entry per CDR3 protein. The table has 500,000 to 600,000 distinct CDR3 sequences, approximately 17% seen once; the top ten hold 20% to 30%. The sample was CD8+ T cells from PBMCs. J is TRBJ2-5 and V is TRBV25-1; D is ambiguous. This TCR derives from a human donor in good health (CMV status not recorded). Some clones in this sample may be carry-over from other donors' samples. The CDR3, as DNA: TGTGCCAGCAGTGAATATAGGAGCCAAGAGACCCAGTACTTC. As protein: CASSEYRSQETQYF. Looking up the rest from reference TRBV25-1 and TRBJ2-5 gives the full variable domain: EADIYQTPRYLVIGTGKKITLECSQTMGHDKMYWYQQDPGMELHLIHYSYGVNSTEKGDLSSESTVSRIRTEHFPLTLESARPSHTSQYLCASSEYRSQETQYFGPGTRLLVL.